The rows below give T cell receptor beta chains drawn from one sample of a study of blood T cell repertoires in COVID-19. TCRdb's table, derived via immunoSEQ multiplex PCR, lists solely in-frame clones and lacks some. The sample has a few hundred thousand clones, approximately 90% seen once. The specimen sequenced was peripheral blood. These receptors all stem from a woman between 45 and 60 years old with COVID-19, enrolled during active disease. Both conserved end residues are part of each CDR3. The order of the fields is V gene, J gene, CDR3 length, D gene, CDR3 protein, CDR3 DNA. D genes are given only for firm matches.

TRBV19	TRBJ1-1	15	NA	CASSHLPRGATEAFF	TGTGCCAGTAGTCATCTCCCCAGGGGCGCCACTGAAGCTTTCTTT
TRBV5-1	TRBJ2-7	14	TRBD2	CASSRTSGSYEQYF	TGCGCCAGCAGCCGGACTAGCGGGTCCTACGAGCAGTACTTC
TRBV11-2	TRBJ2-2	14	NA	CASSLVSSGGELFF	TGTGCCAGCAGCTTAGTGAGCTCCGGCGGGGAGCTGTTTTTT
TRBV6-5	TRBJ1-3	13	NA	CASSNKLGNTIYF	TGTGCCAGCAGTAATAAATTAGGAAACACCATATATTTT
TRBV5-5	TRBJ1-2	13	NA	CASSLAPGYGYTF	TGTGCCAGCAGCTTGGCACCAGGATATGGCTACACCTTC
TRBV19	TRBJ2-2	12	NA	CASRGGVGELFF	TGTGCCAGCCGTGGGGGCGTCGGGGAGCTGTTTTTT
TRBV28	TRBJ2-7	17	NA	CASESPADRGSSYEQYF	TGTGCCAGCGAGTCTCCCGCGGATCGGGGGAGCTCCTACGAGCAGTACTTC
TRBV9	TRBJ2-6	16	NA	CASSAPRNSGANVLTF	TGTGCCAGCAGCGCCCCCAGGAACTCTGGGGCCAACGTCCTGACTTTC
TRBV27	TRBJ1-1	13	NA	CASSLSLNTEAFF	TGTGCCAGCAGTTTGAGCCTAAACACTGAAGCTTTCTTT
TRBV6-5	TRBJ2-1	16	TRBD1	CASSYPTGTVYNEQFF	TGTGCCAGCAGTTACCCAACCGGGACAGTGTACAATGAGCAGTTCTTC
TRBV19	TRBJ1-2	14	NA	CASSANREGHGYTF	TGTGCCAGTAGTGCCAACAGGGAAGGCCATGGCTACACCTTC
TRBV30	TRBJ1-3	14	NA	CAWSPNDSGNTIYF	TGTGCCTGGAGCCCCAACGACAGTGGAAACACCATATATTTT
TRBV3-1/TRBV3-2	TRBJ1-4	11	NA	CASSLKEKLFF	TGTGCCAGCAGCCTTAAAGAAAAACTGTTTTTT
TRBV24-1	TRBJ2-3	18	TRBD2	CATSDRSGLAGGPDTQYF	TGTGCCACCAGTGACAGATCCGGACTAGCGGGAGGGCCAGATACGCAGTATTTT
TRBV7-6	TRBJ2-3	15	NA	CASSLEASETDTQYF	TGTGCCAGCAGCTTAGAAGCTAGCGAAACAGATACGCAGTATTTT
TRBV12-3/TRBV12-4	TRBJ2-1	13	TRBD1	CATGQGRVNEQFF	TGTGCCACAGGACAGGGTCGAGTTAATGAGCAGTTCTTC
TRBV10-3	TRBJ2-3	16	NA	CAISAFFGSSTDTQYF	NA
TRBV5-1	TRBJ1-2	14	NA	CASSLGAELYGYTF	TGCGCCAGCAGCTTGGGCGCCGAGCTCTATGGCTACACCTTC
TRBV28	TRBJ1-5	12	NA	CGAHSAGQPQHF	TGTGGGGCCCATTCGGCAGGGCAGCCCCAGCATTTT
TRBV19	TRBJ1-1	15	NA	CASSIGAGMNTEAFF	TGTGCCAGTAGTATTGGTGCAGGAATGAACACTGAAGCTTTCTTT
TRBV5-1	TRBJ1-1	15	TRBD1	CASSLVGTGETEAFF	TGCGCCAGCAGCTTGGTAGGGACAGGGGAAACTGAAGCTTTCTTT
TRBV9	TRBJ2-1	19	TRBD2	CASSVVGLAGGPRGNEQFF	TGTGCCAGCAGCGTAGTGGGACTAGCGGGAGGGCCCCGGGGGAATGAGCAGTTCTTC
TRBV19	TRBJ1-6	16	NA	CASTEQARRYNSPLHF	TGTGCCAGTACTGAACAGGCGCGACGGTATAATTCACCCCTCCACTTT
TRBV5-6	TRBJ2-3	15	NA	CASSRRGGQTDTQYF	TGTGCCAGCAGCCGTAGGGGGGGGCAGACAGATACGCAGTATTTT
TRBV7-3	TRBJ2-5	16	TRBD2	CASSSRTSGSRETQYF	TGTGCCAGCAGCTCGCGGACTAGCGGGAGCAGAGAGACCCAGTACTTC
TRBV6-1	TRBJ1-2	16	NA	CASSDRARGWSYGYTF	TGTGCCAGCAGTGACCGAGCCAGGGGTTGGAGCTATGGCTACACCTTC
TRBV11-2	TRBJ1-6	17	NA	CASSLRGSPIYNSPLHF	TGTGCCAGCAGCTTAAGGGGATCTCCCATCTATAATTCACCCCTCCACTTT